These 6 T cell receptor beta chains came from one sample sequenced in a study of cytomegalovirus exposure and HLA in healthy donors. PCR involved 60 Vbeta and 13 Jbeta primers. Sequencing was performed with immunoSEQ multiplex PCR; in TCRdb, only in-frame clones are kept and a portion is missing. The repertoire has 100,000 to 150,000 clones, less than 80% of them found once; the top ten carry about 3.9%. Sequenced: PBMCs. The receptors here all came from a man over 45 in good health and CMV-seropositive.

Only a few counts were recorded for this clone. The chain is built from TRBV6-1 and TRBJ2-1; TRBD2 matches 10 bases. V was pared by 5 bases and J by 4 bases, with 5 bases of the junction left unmatched. CDR3 size: 15 residues. Looked up from germline, CDR1 is MNHNS and CDR2 is SASEGT. This CDR3 is CASSWTSGEYNEQFF. CDR3 in DNA: TGTGCCAGCAGTTGGACTAGCGGAGAGTACAATGAGCAGTTCTTC.

The chain is built from TRBV2 and TRBJ1-1, with TRBD1 identical over 7 bases. Germline values: CDR1 SNHLY, CDR2 FYNNEI. CDR3 length: 12 amino acids. Germline trimming cut 10 bases from V and 4 bases from J; bases unmatched to any gene: 6. Here the CDR3 DNA reads TGTGCCATCTCCGGGACAGTCACTGAAGCTTTCTTT. This translates into CAISGTVTEAFF.

The sample holds one count of this clone. This rearrangement joins TRBV18 to TRBJ1-5, with D possibly being TRBD1 (6 bases). The length of the CDR3 is 15 residues. Trimming removed 2 bases from V and 7 bases from J, with 15 bases in between. The germline V gene encodes CDR1 KGHSH and CDR2 LQKENI. CDR3 protein: CASSPSRGDEQPQHF. The CDR3 DNA reads TGTGCCAGCTCACCAAGCAGGGGCGATGAACAGCCCCAGCATTTT.

This sequence joins TRBV5-6 and TRBJ1-1; no definite D call. CDR1 SGHDT and CDR2 YYEEEE come from the germline V gene. V lost 3 bases to trimming and J lost 1 base, with 19 bases between them. This CDR3 spans 17 amino acids. The CDR3 sequence is CASSSLDRLSPNTEAFF. In nucleotides, the CDR3 is TGTGCCAGCAGCTCCCTAGACCGACTCAGCCCGAACACTGAAGCTTTCTTT.

V is TRBV7-8 and J is TRBJ1-2; D perhaps matches TRBD1 (6 bases). The ends were cut back, 2 bases at V and 6 bases at J, with 13 bases in the middle. This CDR3 contains 14 residues. CDR1 is SGHVS and CDR2 is FQNEAQ in the germline V gene. The CDR3 sequence: CASSLFQGRDGYTF. CDR3 DNA sequence: TGTGCCAGCAGCTTATTCCAGGGGCGGGATGGCTACACCTTC.

The rearrangement uses TRBV6-1 and TRBJ1-5; TRBD1 is a possible D gene (5 bases). Per the germline V gene, CDR1 is MNHNS and CDR2 is SASEGT. The CDR3 length is 14 residues. V lost 8 bases, J lost 6 bases, and 17 bases lay in between. The CDR3 nucleotides are TGTGCCAGCTGGCGGGGCAGGGAAGGTCAGCCCCAGCATTTT. Protein product: CASWRGREGQPQHF.